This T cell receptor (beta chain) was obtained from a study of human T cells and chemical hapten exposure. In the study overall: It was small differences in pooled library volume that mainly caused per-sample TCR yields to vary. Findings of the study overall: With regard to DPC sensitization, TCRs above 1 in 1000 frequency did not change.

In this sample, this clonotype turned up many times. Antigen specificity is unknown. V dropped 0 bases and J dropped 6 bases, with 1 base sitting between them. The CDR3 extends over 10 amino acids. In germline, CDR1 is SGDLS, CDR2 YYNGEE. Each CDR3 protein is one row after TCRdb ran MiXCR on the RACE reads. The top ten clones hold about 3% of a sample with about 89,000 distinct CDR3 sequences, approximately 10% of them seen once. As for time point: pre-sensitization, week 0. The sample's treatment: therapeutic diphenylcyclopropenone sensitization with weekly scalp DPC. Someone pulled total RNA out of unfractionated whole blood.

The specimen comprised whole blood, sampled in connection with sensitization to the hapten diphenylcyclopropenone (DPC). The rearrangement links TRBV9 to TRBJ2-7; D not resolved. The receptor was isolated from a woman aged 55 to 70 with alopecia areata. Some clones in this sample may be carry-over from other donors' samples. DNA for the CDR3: TGTGCCAGCAGCGTAGCCGAGCAGTACTTC. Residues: CASSVAEQYF. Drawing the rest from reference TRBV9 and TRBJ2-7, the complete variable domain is DSGVTQTPKHLITATGQRVTLRCSPRSGDLSVYWYQQSLDQGLQFLIQYYNGEERAKGNILERFSAQQFPDLHSELNLSSLELGDSALYFCASSVAEQYFGPGTRLTVT.